The entry below describes one T cell receptor (beta chain). The antigen is undetermined. Noted time point: pre-treatment baseline. Disease control meant complete response, partial response or stable disease at 12 weeks. Patients had no prior systemic cancer treatment, immunosuppressants or other active cancers. The sample belongs to a study of blood T cell dynamics during melanoma immunotherapy. The CDR3 runs to 15 residues. Germline CDR1 SGHTA, CDR2 FQGTGA. V was pared by 1 base and J by 2 bases, with 5 bases of the junction left unmatched. Study-level findings and limits: Unlike progressors, later disease-control patients had W3 repertoires gaining clonality or diversity.

Sequencing used immunoSEQ multiplex PCR; TCRdb keeps in-frame clones, though not all of them. The data hold 20,000 to 30,000 clones, with around 88% observed a single time. The J gene is TRBJ2-7, the V gene TRBV7-3; 7 bases align to TRBD2. The receptor was isolated from a human donor with melanoma. The sequences come from blood, collected from a patient treated with checkpoint blockade. The CDR3 reads CASSLSERGTYEQYF. In DNA form, the CDR3 reads TGTGCCAGCAGCTTAAGTGAGCGGGGAACCTACGAGCAGTACTTC.